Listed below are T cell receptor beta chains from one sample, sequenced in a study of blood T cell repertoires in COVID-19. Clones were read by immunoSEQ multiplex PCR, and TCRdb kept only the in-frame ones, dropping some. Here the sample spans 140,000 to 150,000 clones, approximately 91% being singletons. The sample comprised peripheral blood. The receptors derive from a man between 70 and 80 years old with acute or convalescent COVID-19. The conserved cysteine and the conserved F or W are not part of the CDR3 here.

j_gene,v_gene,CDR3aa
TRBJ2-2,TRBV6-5,AGSPGQTNTGELF
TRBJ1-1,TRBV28,ASYTPSWPNTEAF
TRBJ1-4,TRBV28,ASSLQGNEKLF
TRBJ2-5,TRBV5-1,ASSRMTGVETQY
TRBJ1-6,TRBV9,ASTQDNSPLH
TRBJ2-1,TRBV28,ASWREKGSSYNEQF
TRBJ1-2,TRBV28,ASSLRDSNYGYT
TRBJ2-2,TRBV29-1,SVGNRDRVAGELF
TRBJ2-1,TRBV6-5,ASSRLGGGYNEQF
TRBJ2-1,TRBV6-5,ASSALGGSYNEQF
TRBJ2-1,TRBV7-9,ASSLNTNNEQF
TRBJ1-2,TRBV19,ASSIEQGFYGYT
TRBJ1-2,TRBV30,AWTPGTAYGYT
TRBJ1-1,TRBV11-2,ASSLWDRATEAF